Sequencing of this T cell receptor beta chain was carried out in a study of regulatory T cells in long-lasting Graves disease. The CDR3 consists of 15 residues. Germline assignment: CDR1 SGHAT and CDR2 FQNNGV. The V gene lost 8 bases and the J gene lost 7 bases, with 21 bases spanning the gap. Overall study findings and caveats: In persistent patients, shared public clonotypes (about 2,800) outnumbered those in new patients (approximately 940).

The time point was: persistent/refractory GD, antithyroid drugs over 5 years with positive TRAb. From PBMCs, RNA was extracted and then used to make the TCR library. CDR3 regions were amplified by Arm-PCR using iRepertoire HTBI primers to build TCR beta libraries. TCRdb reprocessed the multiplex PCR reads with MiXCR, giving one entry per CDR3 protein. The sample contains some 370,000 distinct CDR3 sequences, around 20% of which appear only once. This clonotype was recorded only once. The antigen is not known. The chain combines TRBV11-2 with TRBJ2-4; D possibly uses TRBD1 or TRBD2 (5 bases each). The input for sequencing was peripheral blood mononuclear cells (PBMCs), taken when the disease was refractory, from a patient treated with antithyroid drugs. The receptor comes from a female donor with Graves disease. Written as DNA, the CDR3 is TGTGCCAGCCGCCAGGGTGGTGGGGGAAAGAACATTCAGTACTTC. Protein: CASRQGGGGKNIQYF. Looking up the rest from reference TRBV11-2 and TRBJ2-4 gives the full variable domain: EAGVAQSPRYKIIEKRQSVAFWCNPISGHATLYWYQQILGQGPKLLIQFQNNGVVDDSQLPKDRFSAERLKGVDSTLKIQPAKLEDSAVYLCASRQGGGGKNIQYFGAGTRLSVL.